This is a list of T cell receptor beta chains from one sample in a study of molecular identifiers for immune sequencing clone quantification. A single record per CDR3 protein comes from TCRdb applying MiXCR to the PCR reads. The table has about 35,000 distinct CDR3 sequences, approximately 17% seen once. The sequenced material came from naive CD8+ T cells from blood, with Jurkat cell RNA spiked in. These receptors all stem from a human donor in good health. Some libraries in this study had Jurkat cell RNA spiked in. The CDR3 runs from the conserved cysteine through the conserved F or W. D genes are given only for firm matches. Some rows have no size entry. The others give once, few or many, or a class for an expanded clone.

j_gene	v_gene	abundance	d_gene	CDR3aa	CDR3nt
TRBJ2-3	TRBV5-1	many	.	CASSVLGFPTDTQYF	TGCGCCAGCAGCGTACTAGGGTTCCCGACAGATACGCAGTATTTT
TRBJ2-5	TRBV9	medium-sized	TRBD2	CASSPRGEETQYF	TGTGCCAGCAGCCCGCGGGGGGAAGAGACCCAGTACTTC
TRBJ2-5	TRBV28	many	TRBD1	CASSNPTGGEKETQYF	TGTGCCAGCAGCAACCCGACAGGGGGCGAGAAGGAGACCCAGTACTTC
TRBJ2-4	TRBV28	many	.	CASSFAITKNIQYF	TGTGCCAGCAGTTTTGCCATAACCAAAAACATTCAGTACTTC
TRBJ2-1	TRBV6-1	many	.	CASSEVVLNEQFF	TGTGCCAGCAGTGAAGTGGTTCTCAATGAGCAGTTCTTC
TRBJ2-7	TRBV7-8	.	.	CASSLDRSLQYF	TGTGCCAGCAGCTTAGACAGATCCTTGCAGTACTTC
TRBJ2-1	TRBV7-2	many	.	CASSLTLKEQFF	TGTGCCAGCAGCTTAACCCTCAAGGAGCAGTTCTTC
TRBJ2-3	TRBV2	many	TRBD2	CASSHARLAGVQDTQYF	TGTGCCAGCAGTCACGCCCGACTAGCGGGAGTGCAAGATACGCAGTATTTT
TRBJ1-4	TRBV7-2	.	TRBD1	CASSLTHGQGSQKLFF	TGTGCCAGCAGCTTAACCCACGGACAGGGATCCCAAAAACTGTTTTTT
TRBJ2-1	TRBV9	many	TRBD1	CASSVGTGPYNEQFF	TGTGCCAGCAGCGTGGGGACAGGGCCTTACAATGAGCAGTTCTTC
TRBJ2-3	TRBV11-2	many	TRBD1	CASSRRTGGTDTQYF	TGTGCCAGCAGCCGTCGGACAGGGGGTACAGATACGCAGTATTTT
TRBJ2-5	TRBV19	.	.	CASSAGQSIGYQETQYF	TGTGCCAGTAGTGCCGGACAGAGTATAGGATACCAAGAGACCCAGTACTTC
TRBJ1-1	TRBV5-6	many	TRBD1	CASSFGTGAPEAFF	TGTGCCAGCAGCTTCGGGACAGGGGCCCCTGAAGCTTTCTTT
TRBJ1-2	TRBV5-1	many	TRBD1	CASSPSSGTAYNYGYTF	TGCGCCAGCAGCCCCTCTTCCGGGACAGCGTATAACTATGGCTACACCTTC
TRBJ1-6	TRBV28	many	TRBD1	CASSRDRGGMVSPLHF	TGTGCCAGCAGTCGTGACAGGGGTGGGATGGTGTCACCCCTCCACTTT
TRBJ2-2	TRBV28	many	.	CASSNPGSTELFF	TGTGCCAGCAGTAATCCGGGCTCGACGGAGCTGTTTTTT
TRBJ2-3	TRBV29-1	many	TRBD2	CSVEGPDRGIEREGPPWRDTQYF	TGCAGCGTTGAAGGCCCAGACAGGGGTATCGAGCGGGAGGGCCCTCCGTGGAGAGATACGCAGTATTTT
TRBJ2-7	TRBV29-1	.	TRBD1	CSVVPDRVYEQYF	TGCAGCGTTGTTCCGGACAGGGTCTACGAGCAGTACTTC
TRBJ2-1	TRBV5-1	many	TRBD2	CASSLAIAGYNEQFF	TGCGCCAGCAGCTTGGCAATAGCGGGGTACAATGAGCAGTTCTTC
TRBJ2-7	TRBV13	.	.	CASSSPGTRYEQYF	TGTGCCAGCAGCTCCCCCGGGACACGCTACGAGCAGTACTTC
TRBJ2-1	TRBV28	.	.	CASDDSLYNEQFF	TGTGCCAGCGATGACAGCCTTTACAATGAGCAGTTCTTC
TRBJ2-5	TRBV29-1	many	.	CSAQRPGLSQETQYF	TGCAGCGCCCAAAGGCCGGGGCTAAGCCAAGAGACCCAGTACTTC
TRBJ2-5	TRBV20-1	many	TRBD2	CSAEHRTSGRVETQYF	TGCAGTGCCGAACATAGGACTAGCGGGAGGGTGGAGACCCAGTACTTC
TRBJ1-1	TRBV4-1	many	TRBD1	CASRGTGKNTEAFF	TGCGCCAGCAGGGGGACAGGGAAAAACACTGAAGCTTTCTTT
TRBJ2-3	TRBV9	.	.	CASSVALGRLADTQYF	TGTGCCAGCAGCGTAGCTCTCGGCAGGCTGGCAGATACGCAGTATTTT
TRBJ2-6	TRBV28	.	.	CASRPRGANVLTF	TGTGCCAGCAGACCGAGGGGGGCCAACGTCCTGACTTTC
TRBJ2-3	TRBV9	many	.	CASSVVEGGTDTQYF	TGTGCCAGCAGCGTAGTGGAAGGGGGCACAGATACGCAGTATTTT
TRBJ1-5	TRBV27	.	.	CASSSLLLGQDNQPQHF	TGTGCCAGCAGTTCCCTTCTCCTGGGGCAGGACAATCAGCCCCAGCATTTT
TRBJ2-1	TRBV28	medium-sized	TRBD2	CASSQVAGGNNEQFF	TGTGCCAGCAGCCAGGTAGCGGGAGGCAACAATGAGCAGTTCTTC
TRBJ2-1	TRBV27	many	.	CASSISPSEQFF	TGTGCCAGCAGTATCAGTCCATCTGAGCAGTTCTTC
TRBJ2-7	TRBV7-9	many	.	CASSTAGESSYEQYF	TGTGCCAGCTCCACAGCGGGTGAAAGCTCCTACGAGCAGTACTTC
TRBJ2-7	TRBV18	few	TRBD2	CASSPLASGLYEQYF	TGTGCCAGCTCACCACTGGCTAGCGGTCTCTACGAGCAGTACTTC
TRBJ2-7	TRBV27	.	.	CASSPASPYEQYF	TGTGCCAGCTCCCCGGCGAGTCCCTACGAGCAGTACTTC
TRBJ2-5	TRBV7-9	many	TRBD2	CASSLSGAGETQYF	TGTGCCAGCAGCCTGAGCGGGGCTGGAGAGACCCAGTACTTC
TRBJ2-1	TRBV29-1	many	.	CSVGVSSYNEQFF	TGCAGCGTCGGAGTTAGCTCCTACAATGAGCAGTTCTTC
TRBJ1-5	TRBV20-1	many	.	CSAPTYNSNQPQHF	TGCAGTGCTCCGACTTATAATAGCAATCAGCCCCAGCATTTT
TRBJ2-1	TRBV9	many	.	CASSVKANEQFF	TGTGCCAGCAGCGTCAAGGCCAATGAGCAGTTCTTC
TRBJ2-7	TRBV28	few	TRBD1	CASSLTGSPYEQYF	TGTGCCAGCAGTTTGACAGGGTCCCCCTACGAGCAGTACTTC
TRBJ2-1	TRBV11-2	.	.	CASSPGYEQFF	TGTGCCAGCAGCCCAGGGTATGAGCAGTTCTTC
TRBJ2-2	TRBV12-3/TRBV12-4	many	.	CASSYGWGNTGELFF	TGTGCCAGCAGTTACGGGTGGGGGAACACCGGGGAGCTGTTTTTT